This is a list of T cell receptor beta chains from one sample in a study of T cells in Graves' hyperthyroidism and ophthalmopathy. TCRdb used MiXCR to reprocess the multiplex PCR reads, holding one entry per CDR3 protein. The data hold about 510,000 distinct CDR3 sequences, with roughly 15% observed a single time. The source material was blood. Every receptor here comes from a woman aged 40 to 49 with Graves' hyperthyroidism. CDR3s include the opening cysteine and the closing phenylalanine or tryptophan. D genes are given only for firm matches.

d_call,j_call,v_call,cdr3_aa
NA,TRBJ2-3,TRBV11-2,CASSQDVADTQYF
NA,TRBJ2-1,TRBV28,CASSRNEQFF
NA,TRBJ1-1,TRBV7-2,CASSLEVVRGTEAFF
NA,TRBJ1-5,TRBV19,CASSDQGSGQPQHF
TRBD2,TRBJ2-7,TRBV20-1,CSAIDRLAGGLPSEQYF
TRBD2,TRBJ2-3,TRBV6-1,CASKRGTSGMSDTQYF
NA,TRBJ1-2,TRBV18,CASSPGGFDYTF
TRBD1,TRBJ2-2,TRBV2,CAGGTGDTGELLF
TRBD2,TRBJ2-3,TRBV20-1,CSASSLAGDVGDTQYF
TRBD1,TRBJ2-6,TRBV2,CASSAGTGLYSGANVLTF
TRBD1,TRBJ1-2,TRBV5-8,CASSLGQGSGGYTF
NA,TRBJ1-6,TRBV6-1,CASGPRAVDNSPLHF
TRBD1,TRBJ2-7,TRBV27,CASSSGTGFYEQYF
TRBD1,TRBJ1-2,TRBV7-9,CASSSNSGQGAYGYTF
TRBD1,TRBJ1-2,TRBV9,CASSVAGQGDYGYTF
NA,TRBJ1-1,TRBV30,CAWWRGHKNTEAFF
NA,TRBJ2-5,TRBV29-1,CSVEDSDGTQYF
NA,TRBJ1-1,TRBV10-3,CAISAGTNRGNTEAFF
TRBD2,TRBJ2-1,TRBV4-1,CASSQGAGRAGNEQFF
NA,TRBJ2-1,TRBV19,CASSSRSGTGNEQFF
TRBD1,TRBJ1-1,TRBV6-4,CASRPGGTGSENTEAFF
NA,TRBJ2-2,TRBV2,CASQAFQMKDTNTGELFF
NA,TRBJ2-5,TRBV10-3,CAISERRPDLETQYF
NA,TRBJ2-5,TRBV7-2,CASSSQADRQETQYF
TRBD2,TRBJ2-1,TRBV30,CAWSVMVLYATSGNEQFF
NA,TRBJ1-2,TRBV5-8,CASSYSGVPQTMFNYGYTF
TRBD2,TRBJ2-7,TRBV3-1,CASSQGLAGESPYEQYF
TRBD1,TRBJ1-4,TRBV6-5,CASSYSGQGTEKLFF
NA,TRBJ1-5,TRBV5-6,CASSLLHGDQPQHF
TRBD1,TRBJ2-1,TRBV7-9,CASSSTGGDFGQFF
NA,TRBJ2-3,TRBV28,CASSFSASDTQYF
NA,TRBJ2-7,TRBV27,CASSLSEQTYEQYF
NA,TRBJ1-2,TRBV10-3,CAISEVLVGSYTF
NA,TRBJ2-7,TRBV3-1,CASSQDGREQYF
TRBD2,TRBJ2-1,TRBV29-1,CSATNSGSNEQFF
TRBD2,TRBJ2-7,TRBV28,CASSFQAGLREQYF
NA,TRBJ1-2,TRBV20-1,CSARPEPYGYTF
NA,TRBJ1-4,TRBV15,CATSGLQGSEKLFF
NA,TRBJ1-5,TRBV2,CASSVSGDFSPQHF
TRBD2,TRBJ2-7,TRBV6-1,CASRRLAGLDGQYF
TRBD2,TRBJ2-7,TRBV7-9,CASSSTSGRGDPYEQYF
NA,TRBJ2-5,TRBV11-2,CASSLDRQDYQETQYF